In this sample, the clone carrying this T cell receptor beta chain turned up many times. Its target is unknown. Germline V gene sequence: CDR1 SGHTA, CDR2 FQGTGA. This CDR3 has 13 amino acids. The V end was cut by 2 bases, the J end by 10 bases, with 13 bases between. Library preparation (for TCRbeta) was performed with unique molecular identifiers. TCRdb ran MiXCR on the PCR reads and lists one entry per CDR3 protein. The sample lists about 210,000 distinct CDR3 sequences, roughly a sixth occurring once. The data were taken from a study of T-cell reconstitution after alpha-beta-depleted transplantation in children. Study-level findings and limits: Some patients' high day-60 TCRbeta diversity was attributed to recipient cells surviving conditioning. A year had passed since transplant, and T-cell counts and diversity by then came mostly from newly produced T cells. Several hundred rapidly expanded clones from non-depleted graft cells reportedly supplied alpha-beta T cells about two months post-transplant.

The material sequenced was PBMCs, mostly from graft donor cells, taken 360 days after TCRalphabeta/CD19-depleted stem cell transplant. V and J are TRBV7-3 and TRBJ2-3; a possible D gene is TRBD2 (5 bases). The receptor was derived from a male patient aged 2-9 years who had a stem cell transplant for acute lymphoblastic leukemia, so the T cells may come from the graft donor. For the CDR3, the DNA is TGTGCCAGCAGCTTAGGACTCCCTGATCCGCAGTATTTT. This codes for CASSLGLPDPQYF.